The clone carrying this T cell receptor beta chain was seen a handful of times. This specimen comes from a study of shared clonotypes between healthy human individuals. This CDR3 spans 16 amino acids. Per the germline V gene, CDR1 is MDHEN and CDR2 is SYDVKM. V was trimmed by 4 bases and J by 8 bases, leaving 18 bases between them. Generated by immunoSEQ multiplex PCR, the TCRdb table keeps only in-frame clones and is missing some. The table lists about 690,000 clones, less than 95% of them singletons. The rearrangement uses TRBV28 and TRBJ1-6, with D perhaps TRBD1 (5 bases). The clonotype originates from a man between 18 and 35 years old in good health. Some clones in this sample may be carry-over from other donors' samples. Sequenced sample: memory CD8+ T cells from PBMCs. Subset noted: CD45RO+ cells pooled with CCR7-negative TemRA cells. The DNA for the CDR3 is TGTGCCAGCAGTTCCATGAGGGACGGCGATTATTCACCCCTCCACTTT. Translation gives CASSSMRDGDYSPLHF.